This T cell receptor beta chain was captured by sequencing in a study of spatial heterogeneity in lung cancer (dated by TCRdb to the late 2010s). As for the study more broadly: Beta-chain transcripts were consistently detected in greater numbers than alpha-chain transcripts, which likely reflects a higher abundance of beta-chain transcripts. At surgery, some 220 tumor regions, around 65 matched nontumor lung samples and 56 PBMC samples were TCR-sequenced for both alpha and beta chains. In tumor regions, TCR transcript counts showed a strong correlation with a T cell transcriptional module score derived from matched bulk RNA-seq. The study linked features of the TCR repertoire to counts of nonsynonymous mutations, which were determined by whole-exome sequencing of tumor tissue. In non-small cell lung cancer, the study quantitatively compared TCR alpha and beta repertoires across several tumor regions, matched nontumor lung, and blood. In the raw uncorrected reads, each unique combination of TCR and UMI appeared more than ten times on average. Findings and caveats that apply to the study as a whole: Counts of ubiquitous and regional expanded TCRs were found to correlate with counts of ubiquitous and regional nonsynonymous mutations, respectively. Additional single-cell paired TCR alpha and beta sequencing was considered necessary to confirm, at a functional level, the hypothesis that regional TCRs recognize regional mutations. The tumor nonsynonymous mutation count correlated with the number of expanded intratumoral alpha and beta TCRs. TCR-seq coverage of tumor T cells was estimated at only about 7% for alpha chains and 11% to 15% for beta chains.

This sample's time point label indicates: sample taken at primary tumor resection. Donors were some 67 patients with early-stage, untreated non-small cell lung cancer from the lung TRACERx cohort. For TCR sequencing, whole RNA was extracted from tumor and nontumor lung tissue, or from cryopreserved PBMC samples, and no cell sorting was done. Patients were selected for TCR sequencing only if sufficient RNA was available from at least two tumor regions. A lung pathologist reviewed the tumor and adjacent nontumor lung specimens before the specimens were selected. Trimming accounts for 4 bases at V and 6 bases at J, while the number of junction bases matched to no gene is 13. Per the germline V gene (reference sequence), LNHDA is the CDR1 and SQIVND is the CDR2. From the cysteine through the phenylalanine, the CDR3 covers 16 amino acids. Just CDR3 DNA is preserved here, 48 bases in frame from base 1.

By its share of the sample, this clonotype is medium-sized (0.01 to 0.1%). No antigen is known for it. Base qualities are not provided; no much larger clone lies one nucleotide away. The library was built by means of 5' RACE. These reads were obtained on a NextSeq 500. The TCR library protocol attached a unique molecular identifier to each TCR cDNA molecule to allow correction of PCR and sequencing errors. The source study handled its data this way. TCR identification, UMI-based error correction and CDR3 extraction were performed with Decombinator tools. TCRs above a frequency of 2 per 1,000, corresponding to the top 1% of the tumor frequency distribution, were defined as expanded. Expanded tumor TCRs were classed as regional if statistically deemed absent (corrected P<0.05) from at least one tumor region, otherwise ubiquitous. Renyi diversity was calculated using the R vegan package after each repertoire was subsampled 100 times to 5,000 TCRs. CDR3 similarity networks were constructed using string-kernel similarity of amino acid triplets, with links drawn between CDR3s whose pairwise similarity was above 0.82. TCRdb trimmed the raw reads at Q25, called clones with MiXCR and kept productive beta chains. Rows merge per CDR3 protein into single entries with the most common DNA and genes. The V and J calls were not made by the authors but by TCRdb's processing. For this sample there are roughly 8,800 distinct CDR3 sequences; roughly 4.3% appear just once. The ten most abundant clones make up under 14% of the sample.

Sample: lung tumor tissue, taken at surgery. The receptor's source is a female donor with early-stage non-small cell lung cancer. The sequence is built from TRBV19 and TRBJ2-7, and TRBD1 matches 9 of the central bases. The nucleotide sequence is TGTGCCAGTAGTACCTCTCTGGACAGGGGAGGATCCGAGCAGTACTTC. This codes for CASSTSLDRGGSEQYF.